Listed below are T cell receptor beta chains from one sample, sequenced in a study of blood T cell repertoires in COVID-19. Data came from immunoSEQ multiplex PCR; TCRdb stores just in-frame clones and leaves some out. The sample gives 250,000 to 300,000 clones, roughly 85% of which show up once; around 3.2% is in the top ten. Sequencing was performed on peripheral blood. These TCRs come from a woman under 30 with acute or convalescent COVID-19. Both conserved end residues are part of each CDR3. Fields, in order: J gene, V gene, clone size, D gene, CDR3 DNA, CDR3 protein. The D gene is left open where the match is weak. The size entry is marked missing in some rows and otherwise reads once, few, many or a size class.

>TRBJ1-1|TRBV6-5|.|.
TGTGCCAGCAGTCCCCCGGGGACTGAAGCTTTCTTT
CASSPPGTEAFF
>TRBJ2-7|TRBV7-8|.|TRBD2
TGTGCCAGCAGCTTAGGGGGAATAGCGGGAGTCGTCTCCTACGAGCAGTACTTC
CASSLGGIAGVVSYEQYF
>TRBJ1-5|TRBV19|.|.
TGTGCCAGTAGTATAGGGCGGGGAGGGGGTCAGCCCCAGCATTTT
CASSIGRGGGQPQHF
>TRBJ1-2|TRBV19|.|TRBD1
TGTGCCAGTAGCTCAGAGACGACAGGGGGTTATGGCTACACCTTC
CASSSETTGGYGYTF
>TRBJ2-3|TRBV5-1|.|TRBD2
TGCGCCAGCAGCTTGGGACTAGCGGGAGTAGGCACAGATACGCAGTATTTT
CASSLGLAGVGTDTQYF
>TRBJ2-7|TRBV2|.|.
TGTGCCAGCAGTGAACCCAGGGATTCATCCTGGTACTTC
CASSEPRDSSWYF
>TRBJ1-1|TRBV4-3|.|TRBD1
TGCGCCAGCAGCCAAGAAGTCACGACAGGGGCGGCTTTCTTT
CASSQEVTTGAAFF
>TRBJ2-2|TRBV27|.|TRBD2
TGTGCCAGCAGGGGCGGACTAGCGGGAGGGCCGGTCACCGGGGAGCTGTTTTTT
CASRGGLAGGPVTGELFF
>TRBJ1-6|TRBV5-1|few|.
TGCGCCAGCAGCTTGGACAGTCATAATTCACCCCTCCACTTT
CASSLDSHNSPLHF
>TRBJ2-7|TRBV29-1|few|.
TGCAGCGTCGATGAAAGTTGGGGGCGGCAGTACTTC
CSVDESWGRQYF
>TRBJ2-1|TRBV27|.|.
TGTGCCACCTTAACCGGAGGCGGGGTTCACAATGAGCAGTTCTTC
CATLTGGGVHNEQFF
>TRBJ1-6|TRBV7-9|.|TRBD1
TGTGCCAGCAGCTTCCGTTACAGGGGGGAGAATTCACCCCTCCACTTT
CASSFRYRGENSPLHF
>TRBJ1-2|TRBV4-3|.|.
TGCGCCAGCAGCCAAGATGGGGTGGGCAGGGACTTTTATGGCTACACCTTC
CASSQDGVGRDFYGYTF
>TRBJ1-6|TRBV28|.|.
TGTGCCAGCAGTTTGGGGGGGGCGGCATATTCACCCCTCCACTTT
CASSLGGAAYSPLHF
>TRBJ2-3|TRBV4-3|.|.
TGCGCCAGCAGCCAAGATTGGGGCTCCTTCACAGATACGCAGTATTTT
CASSQDWGSFTDTQYF
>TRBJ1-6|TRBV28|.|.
TGTGCCAGCAGTTTACCCCAGGCGAATTCACCCCTCCACTTT
CASSLPQANSPLHF
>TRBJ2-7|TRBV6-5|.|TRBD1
TGTGCCAGCAGTCGGCGCCGGGACAGCCTCTACGAGCAGTACTTC
CASSRRRDSLYEQYF
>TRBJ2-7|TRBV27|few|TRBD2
TGTGCCAGCAGTTTGGACTGGGGACTAGCTCACCACGAGCAGTACTTC
CASSLDWGLAHHEQYF
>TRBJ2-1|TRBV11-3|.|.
TGTGCCAGCAAACCGCGGGGTGGTGAGCAGTTCTTC
CASKPRGGEQFF
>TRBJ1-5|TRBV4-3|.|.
TGCGCCAGCAGCCTGGTCACGGGGGGCGGTCAGCCCCAGCATTTT
CASSLVTGGGQPQHF
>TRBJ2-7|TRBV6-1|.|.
TGTGCCAGCAGTGAAGGCCAGGTCTCCTACGAGCAGTACTTC
CASSEGQVSYEQYF
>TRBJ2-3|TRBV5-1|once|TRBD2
TGCGCCAGCAGCGGAAGCGGGAGCGGCACAGATACGCAGTATTTT
CASSGSGSGTDTQYF
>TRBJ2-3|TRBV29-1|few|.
TGCAGCGTTGTACAGGCAAGCACAGATACGCAGTATTTT
CSVVQASTDTQYF
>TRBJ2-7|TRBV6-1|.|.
TGTGCCAGCAGTGAGAGGAACAGGGCCCCCTACGAGCAGTACTTC
CASSERNRAPYEQYF
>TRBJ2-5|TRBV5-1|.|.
TGCGCCAGCAGCCCTACCAGGAGGCCGGGGGAGACCCAGTACTTC
CASSPTRRPGETQYF
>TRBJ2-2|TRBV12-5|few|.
TGTGCTAGTGGTTTGGTAGTCGGAGGGGCTGGGGAGCTGTTTTTT
CASGLVVGGAGELFF
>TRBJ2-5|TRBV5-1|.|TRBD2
TGCGCCAGCAGGTCTAGCGGGAGCGCGGGGGGAGAGACCCAGTACTTC
CASRSSGSAGGETQYF
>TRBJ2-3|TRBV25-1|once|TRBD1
TGTGCCAGCAGTCCAGGGGGTTACACAGATACGCAGTATTTT
CASSPGGYTDTQYF
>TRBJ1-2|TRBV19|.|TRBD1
TGTGCCAGTAGTAGGGCTTACAGGGGGCTGTTTGGCTACACCTTC
CASSRAYRGLFGYTF
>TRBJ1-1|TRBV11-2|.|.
TGTGCCAGCAGCTTATATGGATGGGCAGAAGCTTTCTTT
CASSLYGWAEAFF
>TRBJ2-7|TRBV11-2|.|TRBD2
TGTGCCAGCAGCAGCCCCTGGGGAGGGGCCGAGCAGTACTTC
CASSSPWGGAEQYF
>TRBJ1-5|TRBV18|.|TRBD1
TGTGCCAGCTCCGGACAGGGCAATCAGCCCCAGCATTTT
CASSGQGNQPQHF
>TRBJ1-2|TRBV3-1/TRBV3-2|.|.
TGTGCCAGCAGCCAGGGGGGGGCTCGAACGGGCTATGGCTACACCTTC
CASSQGGARTGYGYTF
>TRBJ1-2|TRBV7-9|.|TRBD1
TGTGCCAGCAGTTCCTTCCCGGGACAGCAGAACTATGGCTACACCTTC
CASSSFPGQQNYGYTF
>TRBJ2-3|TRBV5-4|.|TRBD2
TGTGCCAGCAGCTTGGGACTAGCGGGAGGGTCTGTCACAGATACGCAGTATTTT
CASSLGLAGGSVTDTQYF
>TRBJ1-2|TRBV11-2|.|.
TGTGCCAGCAGCTATCAGACAGGCGGCTACACCTTC
CASSYQTGGYTF
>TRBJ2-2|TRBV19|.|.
TGTGCCAGTAGTATTCTGGGGGGGCTCACCGGGGAGCTGTTTTTT
CASSILGGLTGELFF
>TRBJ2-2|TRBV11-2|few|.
TGTGCCAGCAGCTCACAGGGTGCACCCGGGGAGCTGTTTTTT
CASSSQGAPGELFF
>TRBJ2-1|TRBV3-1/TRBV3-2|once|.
TGTGCCAGCAGCCAAGATTGGTCGGCGCAGGGGCAGTTCTTC
CASSQDWSAQGQFF
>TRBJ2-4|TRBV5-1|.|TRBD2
TGCGCCAGCAGCGGGGGACTAGCGGGAGGGCAAGCCAAAAACATTCAGTACTTC
CASSGGLAGGQAKNIQYF
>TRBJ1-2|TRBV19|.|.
TGTGCCAGTGCCGCCAGGATATCCTATGGCTACACCTTC
CASAARISYGYTF